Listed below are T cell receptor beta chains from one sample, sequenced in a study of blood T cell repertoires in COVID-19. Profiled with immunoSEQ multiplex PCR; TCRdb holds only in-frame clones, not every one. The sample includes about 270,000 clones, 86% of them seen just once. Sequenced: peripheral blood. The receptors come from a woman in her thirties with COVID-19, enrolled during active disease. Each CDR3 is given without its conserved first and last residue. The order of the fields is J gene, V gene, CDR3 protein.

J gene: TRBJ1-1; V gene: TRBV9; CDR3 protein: ASSLGQRLNTEAF
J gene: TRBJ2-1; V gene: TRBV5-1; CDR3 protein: ASSLRGAGNEQF
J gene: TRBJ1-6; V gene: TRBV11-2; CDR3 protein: ASSSTGGAGNSPLH
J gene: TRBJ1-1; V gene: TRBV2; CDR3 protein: ASSGGGPNTEAF
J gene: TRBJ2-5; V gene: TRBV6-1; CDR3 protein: ASSEAQGLAGVQETQY
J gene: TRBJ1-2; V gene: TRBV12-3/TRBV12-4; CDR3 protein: ATETGPLGYT
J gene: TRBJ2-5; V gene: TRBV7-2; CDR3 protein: ASSFGRLASRGETQY
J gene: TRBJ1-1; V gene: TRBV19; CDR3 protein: ASRDRANTEAF
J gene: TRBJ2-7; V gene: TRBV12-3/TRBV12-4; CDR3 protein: ASTGTGPYEQY
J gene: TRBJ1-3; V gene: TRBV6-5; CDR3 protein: ASSFRDPTGNTIY
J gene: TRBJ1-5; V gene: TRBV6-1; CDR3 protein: ASSEGGTGGFQPQH
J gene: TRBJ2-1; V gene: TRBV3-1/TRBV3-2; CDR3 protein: ASSRAGGRLGYNEQF
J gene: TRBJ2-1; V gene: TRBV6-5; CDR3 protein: ASSYRGEGKF
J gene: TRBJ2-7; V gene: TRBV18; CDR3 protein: ASSPSVGTIYEQY
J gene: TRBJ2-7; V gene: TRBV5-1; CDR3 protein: ASSWGEIPIGKQY
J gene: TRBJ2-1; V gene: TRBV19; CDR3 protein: ASSIPGNEQF
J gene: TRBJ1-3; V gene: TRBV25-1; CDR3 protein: ASSGGQGFRAGNTIY
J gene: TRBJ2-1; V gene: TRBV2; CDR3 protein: ASNFGGAREEQF
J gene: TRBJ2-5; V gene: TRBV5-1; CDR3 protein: ASSLDLRPGETQY
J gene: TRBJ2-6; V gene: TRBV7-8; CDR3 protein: ASSPGGLPGAGANVLT
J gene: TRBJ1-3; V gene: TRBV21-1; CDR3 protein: ASSLRGRRFGGNTIY
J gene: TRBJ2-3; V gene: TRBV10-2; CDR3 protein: ASSPSGEFTDTQY
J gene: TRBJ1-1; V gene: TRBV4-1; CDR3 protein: ASSQDTHRETNTEAF
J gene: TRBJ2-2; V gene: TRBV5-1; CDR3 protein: ASSIGQDTGELF
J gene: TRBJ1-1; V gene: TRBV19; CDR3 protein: ASSIVSGAEAF
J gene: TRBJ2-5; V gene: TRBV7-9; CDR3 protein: ASVASGGAQETQY
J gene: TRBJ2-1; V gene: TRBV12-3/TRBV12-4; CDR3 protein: ASSLQGLKQF
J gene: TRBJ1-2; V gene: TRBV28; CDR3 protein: ATRQGGPYGYT
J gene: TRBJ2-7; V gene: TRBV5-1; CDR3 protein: ASSSDRLSSYEQY
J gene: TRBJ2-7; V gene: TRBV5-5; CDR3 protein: ASSPGLGRTLPTYEGQY
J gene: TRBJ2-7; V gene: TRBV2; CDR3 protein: ASSEPLADYEQY
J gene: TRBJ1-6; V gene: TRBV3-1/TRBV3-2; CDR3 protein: ASSQLRGAYDNSPLH
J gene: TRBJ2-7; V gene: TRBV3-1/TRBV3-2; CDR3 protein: ASSPSGLAKGNYEQY
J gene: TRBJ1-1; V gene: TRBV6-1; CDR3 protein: ASSGGGQGGRRSAF
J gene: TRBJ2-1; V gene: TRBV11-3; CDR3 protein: ASSLNFASGVDNSQF
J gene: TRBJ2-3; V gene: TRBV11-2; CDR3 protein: ASSPKYTDTQY
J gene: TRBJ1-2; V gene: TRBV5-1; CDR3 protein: ASSSATGGAYGYT
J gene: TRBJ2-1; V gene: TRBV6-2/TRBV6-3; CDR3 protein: ASSFQLAGLNEQF
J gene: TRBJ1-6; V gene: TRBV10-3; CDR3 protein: AISEGGTAYNSPLH
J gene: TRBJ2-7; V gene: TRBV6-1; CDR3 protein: ASSERGMWSEQY
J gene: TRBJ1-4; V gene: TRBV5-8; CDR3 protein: ASSHWTGATNEKLF
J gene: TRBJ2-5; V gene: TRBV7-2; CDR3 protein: ASSLVGGAETQY